The 2 T cell receptor beta chains given below trace back to one sample, sequenced in a study of T cell responses to AZD1222 COVID-19 vaccine. Data came from immunoSEQ multiplex PCR; TCRdb stores just in-frame clones and leaves some out. The sample records about 130,000 clones, approximately 88% being singletons. The source was peripheral blood, collected on day 0 of AZD1222 vaccination. The receptors here all came from an adult in good health.

This chain links TRBV5-1 with TRBJ1-2, with 9 nucleotides matching TRBD1. Trimming took 4 bases from V and 4 from J; bases not matched to a gene: 8. This CDR3 has 15 residues. Germline V gives CDR1 SGHRS, CDR2 YFSETQ. The CDR3 DNA sequence: TGCGCCAGCAGCCCGTGGACAGGGGATACCTATGGCTACACCTTC. As protein: CASSPWTGDTYGYTF.

V gene TRBV9 combines with J gene TRBJ2-7; TRBD2 is a possible D gene (6 bases). Trimming removed 2 bases from V and 7 bases from J, with 19 bases in between. This CDR3 is built from 15 residues. CDR1 SGDLS and CDR2 YYNGEE come from the germline V gene. The CDR3 DNA follows: TGTGCCAGCAGCGTCGACTCAAGCCTAGCGCGGGAGCAGTACTTC. Protein product: CASSVDSSLAREQYF.